This T cell receptor beta chain was retrieved from a study of T cells in Graves' hyperthyroidism and ophthalmopathy. RNA transcripts provided the source from which TCR beta CDR3 regions were amplified. The TCR CDR3 first-round RT-PCR relied on the HTBI primer set. TCRdb analysed the multiplex PCR reads with MiXCR anew, one entry per CDR3 protein. The sample has hundreds of thousands of distinct CDR3 sequences, around 15% seen once. With a duration under 2 months, the hyperthyroidism was newly diagnosed in patients aged 18 to 65. Thyroid ultrasound and orbital computed tomography, with clinical symptoms and serum thyroxine and TRAb, informed diagnoses. Extraction of PBMCs used more than 8.5 ml of fresh peripheral blood. The table lists this clonotype with many counts. Its antigen is unknown. The CDR3 length is 14 residues. V lost 6 bases, J lost 4 bases, and 15 bases lay in between. The study, taken as a whole, reports: Blood also carried most thyroid clonotypes expanded above 0.001.

The V and J genes are TRBV12-3 or TRBV12-4 and TRBJ1-1; D is perhaps TRBD1 (6 bases). Sequenced: blood. The receptor was isolated from a woman under 30 with Graves' hyperthyroidism. The chain's CDR3 is CASSFTDRPTEAFF. CDR3 coding DNA: TGTGCCAGCAGCTTCACGGACAGACCCACTGAAGCTTTCTTT.